One and the same sample provided the 27 T cell receptor beta chains below, sequenced in a study of T-cell reconstitution after alpha-beta-depleted transplantation in children. Unique molecular identifiers were used to barcode this TCRbeta library. Each CDR3 protein gets one entry after TCRdb re-called the PCR reads with MiXCR. The repertoire consists of about 540,000 distinct CDR3 sequences, with approximately 16% occurring once and the leading ten covering 3% to 4%. The sequences come from PBMCs from the stem cell graft donor, collected from the stem cell graft. The source of these receptors is a human donor who donated a stem cell graft to a child with acute lymphoblastic leukemia.

This clonotype was seen a handful of times. The chain recombines TRBV18 with TRBJ2-5; perhaps TRBD1 as D (5 bases). The germline CDR1 and CDR2 sequences are KGHSH and LQKENI. The length of the CDR3 is 13 residues. The V gene lost 2 bases and the J gene lost 2 bases, with 6 bases spanning the gap. DNA of the CDR3: TGTGCCAGCTCACCAAACAGGCAAGAGACCCAGTACTTC. Its translation: CASSPNRQETQYF.

The table lists this clonotype with a few counts. The V call is TRBV9, the J call TRBJ1-1; D is undetermined. The CDR3 runs 15 residues. The ends were cut back, 0 bases at V and 1 base at J, with 10 bases in the middle. Germline-derived CDR1 and CDR2 are SGDLS and YYNGEE. Here the CDR3 reads CASSVAPGGNTEAFF. In DNA, the CDR3 is TGTGCCAGCAGCGTAGCTCCCGGCGGGAACACTGAAGCTTTCTTT. Full variable domain (remainder filled in from reference TRBV9 and TRBJ1-1): DSGVTQTPKHLITATGQRVTLRCSPRSGDLSVYWYQQSLDQGLQFLIQYYNGEERAKGNILERFSAQQFPDLHSELNLSSLELGDSALYFCASSVAPGGNTEAFFGQGTRLTVV.

The chain couples TRBV15 to TRBJ2-7; D may be TRBD1 or TRBD2 (6 bases each). The CDR3 contains 12 residues. V was shortened by 0 bases and J by 10 bases, with 10 bases between the two germline ends. The germline gives CDR1 LNHNV, CDR2 YYDKDF (reference sequence). CDR3 nucleotide sequence: TGTGCCACCAGCAGAGATCACGGGGGCCAGTACTTC. Residues: CATSRDHGGQYF. Together with reference TRBV15 and TRBJ2-7, the CDR3 gives the full variable domain: DAMVIQNPRYQVTQFGKPVTLSCSQTLNHNVMYWYQQKSSQAPKLLFHYYDKDFNNEADTPDNFQSRRPNTSFCFLDIRSPGLGDTAMYLCATSRDHGGQYFGPGTRLTVT.

This sequence joins TRBV9 and TRBJ2-7; 8 bases agree with TRBD2. The V and J ends lost 2 bases and 2 bases, in that order; junction bases with no gene match: 9. This CDR3 region has 16 residues. The germline gives CDR1 SGDLS, CDR2 YYNGEE. The CDR3 region is CASSVRPREDTYEQYF. The CDR3 nucleotides read TGTGCCAGCAGCGTGCGCCCGCGGGAGGATACCTACGAGCAGTACTTC.

This clonotype was picked up a small number of times. The chain is built from TRBV20-1 and TRBJ1-1, with TRBD1 matching 8 bases. The germline V gene encodes CDR1 DFQATT and CDR2 SNEGSKA (reference sequence). V shed 5 bases and J 5 bases; nucleotides not matched to a gene: 4. CDR3 length equals 12 residues. The CDR3, as DNA: TGCAGTGCTCTACAGGGGGGAACTGAAGCTTTCTTT. Its translation: CSALQGGTEAFF.

The CDR3 DNA is TGTGCCAGCAGCTTAAACGCGAGGGAGCGAGAGACCCAGTACTTC. The encoded protein is CASSLNARERETQYF. The V gene is TRBV7-6, the J gene TRBJ2-5; tentatively, D is TRBD2 (5 bases). This CDR3 is built from 15 residues. The V and J ends lost 2 bases and 4 bases respectively, with 14 bases between them. In germline, CDR1 is SGHVS, CDR2 FNYEAQ.

The chain has TRBV6-1 and TRBJ1-4; maybe TRBD1 (5 bases). Looked up from germline, CDR1 is MNHNS and CDR2 is SASEGT. V lost 8 bases to trimming and J lost 5 bases, with 15 bases between them. CDR3 length: 14 amino acids. In DNA form, the CDR3 reads TGTGCCAGCGGCCCCCGGGGGGGGAATGAAAAACTGTTTTTT. The encoded protein is CASGPRGGNEKLFF.

This clonotype was seen a handful of times. As DNA, the CDR3 is TGTGCCAGCAGTGAAGGCGGTAAGGCGGGAGAGGGCTACGAGCAGTACTTC. It translates to CASSEGGKAGEGYEQYF. The rearrangement joins TRBV6-1 to TRBJ2-7; TRBD2 agrees at 7 bases. The CDR3 runs to 17 residues. Germline CDR1 MNHNS, CDR2 SASEGT. V gave up 1 base and J gave up 3 bases; unmatched junction bases: 12.

There are a few counts of this clonotype. The chain carries TRBV20-1 and TRBJ2-1; 11 bases fit TRBD2. This CDR3 region has 18 residues. Germline CDR1 is DFQATT and CDR2 is SNEGSKA (reference sequence). V lost 8 bases, J lost 5 bases, and 20 bases stayed unmatched. DNA of the CDR3: TGCAGTCCCAGATCGAGGGGTCAAAGACTAGCGGGAAACAATGAGCAGTTCTTC. Translating gives CSPRSRGQRLAGNNEQFF.

The table lists this clonotype with a few counts. The chain is built from TRBV3-1 and TRBJ2-2, with 8 bases matching TRBD2. J gave up 7 bases and V 2 bases, and 6 bases lay outside the gene matches. Germline V gene lookup returns CDR1 LGHDT and CDR2 YNNKEL (reference sequence). The CDR3 runs to 15 residues. The CDR3 sequence is CASSQQGAGVGELFF. The CDR3 region has the DNA TGTGCCAGCAGCCAACAAGGAGCGGGAGTCGGGGAGCTGTTTTTT.

This clonotype was recorded a few times. The DNA of the CDR3 is TGTGCCAGCAGGAGGGGCATGGACAGCCAAGAGACCCAGTACTTC. Protein sequence: CASRRGMDSQETQYF. The chain has TRBV12-3 or TRBV12-4 and TRBJ2-5, with D possibly matching TRBD1 (6 bases). The CDR3 is made up of 15 amino acids. V dropped 6 bases and J dropped 1 base, with 15 bases sitting between them.

The rearrangement links TRBV6-1 to TRBJ2-6; 7 bases fit TRBD2. In germline, CDR1 is MNHNS, CDR2 SASEGT. With V trimmed by 10 bases and J by 2 bases, 11 bases remained unmatched. This CDR3 has 16 amino acids. CDR3 nucleotide sequence: TGTGCCATAGGATCGGGAGGTCCCCCTGGGGCCAACGTCCTGACTTTC. It specifies CAIGSGGPPGANVLTF.

This chain joins TRBV24-1 and TRBJ2-2; D is tentatively TRBD1 or TRBD2 (5 bases each). Trimming pared 5 bases from V and 3 bases from J, leaving 6 bases between. From germline, CDR1 is KGHDR and CDR2 SFDVKD. This CDR3 comprises 13 residues. CDR3 DNA: TGTGCCACCAGTGTGGGGGACACCGGGGAGCTGTTTTTT. It encodes CATSVGDTGELFF.

The rearrangement links TRBV20-1 to TRBJ1-1, with D maybe TRBD1 (6 bases). CDR3 length: 14 amino acids. Per germline, CDR1 DFQATT and CDR2 SNEGSKA (reference sequence). Deletions cut 6 bases from V and 0 bases from J, with 14 bases between. CDR3: CSARRGPLNTEAFF. Written as DNA, the CDR3 is TGCAGTGCCCGGCGGGGGCCCTTGAACACTGAAGCTTTCTTT.

This clonotype has just a few counts. The rearrangement uses TRBV30 and TRBJ1-1, with D maybe TRBD1 (6 bases). This CDR3 is built from 16 residues. From germline, CDR1 is GTSNPN and CDR2 SVGIG (reference sequence). The V end lost 3 bases, the J end lost 6 bases, and 23 bases lay between the germline ends. The CDR3: CAWRTDGGFRGAEAFF. The CDR3 nucleotides read TGTGCCTGGAGAACAGACGGGGGCTTCCGAGGAGCTGAAGCTTTCTTT.

The chain is built from TRBV7-2 and TRBJ1-5; D may be TRBD1 (5 bases). The CDR3 extends over 15 amino acids. V was trimmed by 1 base and J by 3 bases, leaving 10 bases between them. CDR1 and CDR2 from the germline V gene are SGHTA and FQGNSA. Here the CDR3 reads CASSLEMDNNQPQHF. DNA of the CDR3: TGTGCCAGCAGCTTAGAAATGGACAACAATCAGCCCCAGCATTTT. Variable domain in full (rest from reference TRBV7-2 and TRBJ1-5): GAGVSQSPSNKVTEKGKDVELRCDPISGHTALYWYRQSLGQGLEFLIYFQGNSAPDKSGLPSDRFSAERTGGSVSTLTIQRTQQEDSAVYLCASSLEMDNNQPQHFGDGTRLSIL.

This clonotype has more than one count but fewer than ten. This sequence joins TRBV7-9 and TRBJ1-2; D gene uncertain. Between the trimmed V and J ends, which lost 5 bases and 4 bases, there was a span of 17 bases. Germline CDR1 SEHNR, CDR2 FQNEAQ (reference sequence). The CDR3 is made up of 15 amino acids. CDR3 in amino acids: CASSAGLRRGYGYTF. CDR3 DNA sequence: TGTGCCAGCAGCGCGGGCCTTCGGCGGGGCTATGGCTACACCTTC.

The chain employs TRBV21-1 and TRBJ1-5; the table's D call TRBD1 went unverified against the DNA. TRBV21-1 corresponds to a pseudogene. CDR3 size: 15 residues. CDR3 amino acids: CASSNAPVGNQPQHF. CDR3 sequence (DNA): TGTGCCAGCAGCAATGCCCCGGTCGGAAATCAGCCCCAGCATTTT.

The chain carries TRBV21-1 and TRBJ2-3; TRBD1 is taken as the D call from the table, unchecked against the DNA. TRBV21-1 is a listed pseudogene. This CDR3 region has 19 residues. CDR3 sequence: CASSPITGFQTIRTDTQYF. DNA for the CDR3: TGTGCCAGCAGCCCAATAACAGGGTTTCAGACTATCCGCACAGATACGCAGTATTTT.

The chain carries TRBV27 and TRBJ2-5; TRBD1 aligns across 8 bases. V was pared by 5 bases and J by 4 bases, with 9 bases of the junction left unmatched. The CDR3 is made up of 15 amino acids. CDR1 MNHEY and CDR2 SMNVEV come from the germline V gene (reference sequence). The CDR3 bases are TGTGCCAGCAGTGGGACAGGCCAGTTGGGAGAGACCCAGTACTTC. It translates to CASSGTGQLGETQYF.

This clonotype was detected a few times. The V call is TRBV7-9, the J call TRBJ1-4; D is uncertain. Between the trimmed V and J ends, which lost 7 bases and 1 base, there was a span of 10 bases. Germline CDR1 and CDR2: SEHNR and FQNEAQ (reference sequence). The length of the CDR3 is 14 residues. The CDR3 protein is CASTPRVTNEKLFF. In DNA form, the CDR3 reads TGTGCCAGCACCCCGAGGGTAACTAATGAAAAACTGTTTTTT.

This clonotype was detected a few times. The rearrangement links TRBV25-1 to TRBJ1-4; D ambiguous. The CDR3 has 16 residues. Trimming removed 9 bases from V and 5 bases from J, with 22 bases in between. Germline values: CDR1 MGHDK, CDR2 SYGVNS. CDR3 residues: CASSAAGSRRNEKLFF. The CDR3 coding sequence is TGTGCCAGTAGCGCTGCGGGCAGCCGTCGGAATGAAAAACTGTTTTTT.

This clonotype showed up just a few times. V is TRBV9 and J is TRBJ2-1, with D tentatively TRBD2 (7 bases). This CDR3 is 21 amino acids long. V shed 0 bases and J shed 3 bases, with 28 bases lying between them. Germline CDR1 reads SGDLS; CDR2 reads YYNGEE. This CDR3 reads CASSVGGQGGRRTYLYNEQFF. The CDR3, as DNA: TGTGCCAGCAGCGTAGGGGGGCAGGGAGGGCGTCGGACTTATCTCTACAATGAGCAGTTCTTC.

This chain connects TRBV9 to TRBJ2-7, with 8 bases identical to TRBD1. After removal of 0 bases from V and 3 bases from J, the junction contained 8 bases not matched to a gene. This CDR3 comprises 16 residues. The germline V gene has CDR1 SGDLS and CDR2 YYNGEE. DNA of the CDR3: TGTGCCAGCAGCGTAGAAGCGGCAGGGGGCGGCTACGAGCAGTACTTC. Translating gives CASSVEAAGGGYEQYF.

This rearrangement joins TRBV12-3 or TRBV12-4 to TRBJ1-5; perhaps TRBD1 as D (5 bases). This CDR3 has 14 residues. V shed 2 bases and J shed 7 bases, with 12 bases lying between them. The CDR3 sequence is CASSLRVGTQPQHF. CDR3 bases: TGTGCCAGCAGTTTACGAGTGGGGACCCAGCCCCAGCATTTT.

This rearrangement joins TRBV19 to TRBJ1-1, with 8 bases that match TRBD1. The CDR3 contains 13 residues. Trimming at V came to 6 bases and at J to 5 bases, leaving 5 bases not matched to a gene. Germline loops: CDR1 LNHDA, CDR2 SQIVND (reference sequence). This CDR3 is CASRDREVTEAFF. CDR3 nucleotides: TGTGCCAGTAGGGACAGGGAAGTAACTGAAGCTTTCTTT.

The chain has TRBV5-1 and TRBJ2-7, with 9 bases aligning to TRBD1. The germline V gene has CDR1 SGHRS and CDR2 YFSETQ. With 1 base clipped from V and 1 base from J, the junction kept 3 bases outside the gene matches. The CDR3 is 15 residues long. CDR3 coding DNA: TGCGCCAGCAGCTTGTGGACAGGGGATTCCTACGAGCAGTACTTC. Translated, it gives CASSLWTGDSYEQYF.